The table lists the clone carrying this T cell receptor beta chain with a few counts. Researchers took RNA transcripts and amplified the TCR beta CDR3 regions from them. First-round RT-PCR targeting the TCR CDR3 was performed with the HTBI primer set. In TCRdb, the multiplex PCR reads were re-called with MiXCR into one record per CDR3 protein. Of about 510,000 distinct CDR3 sequences listed, 14% are singletons. The sample comes from a study of T cells in Graves' hyperthyroidism and ophthalmopathy. V was shortened by 5 bases and J by 10 bases, with 12 bases between the two germline ends. Germline V lookup: CDR1 SGHNT, CDR2 YENEEA. The CDR3 loop spans 12 amino acids.

This clonotype originated in a woman aged 40 to 50 with Graves' hyperthyroidism. The sample comprised blood. The chain uses TRBV11-3 and TRBJ2-1; D unclear. The CDR3 here is CASSPPGTEQFF. In DNA, the CDR3 is TGTGCCAGCAGCCCTCCCGGCACGGAGCAGTTCTTC.